A selection of T cell receptor beta chains follows, all from one sample in a study of cytomegalovirus exposure and HLA in healthy donors. TCRdb's copy holds only in-frame clones and misses some; the assay was immunoSEQ multiplex PCR. The table lists 150,000 to 250,000 clones, under 90% of them singletons. Sequenced material: PBMCs. The receptors stem from a boy aged 2 to 9 in good health and CMV-seronegative. Each CDR3 is given without its conserved first and last residue. The size entry is marked missing in some rows and otherwise reads once, few, many or a size class.

>once|TRBV9
ASSVGFSGGQETQY
>-|TRBV7-2
ASSLEPDTNEQF
>-|TRBV7-9
ASRGGDRGPEGANVLT
>-|TRBV4-2
ASSQRDSDTQY
>-|TRBV18
ASSPRISGNTIY
>-|TRBV5-4
ASSEGLRENT
>-|TRBV6-1
AVLRGSDEKLF
>-|TRBV27
ATRTGSQPQH
>few|TRBV10-3
ATKQDYNQPQH
>-|TRBV5-6
ASSFTVQGHEQY
>few|TRBV6-1
ASSAERGSSYNEQF
>-|TRBV7-2
ASRKTGGAFYSPLH
>-|TRBV6-6
ASSLPTGVTPGELF
>once|TRBV19
ASSTHLRWRDSLINTPQH
>-|TRBV5-8
ASSLGRPGEAF
>once|TRBV6-5
ASILSGAGETQY
>-|TRBV7-9
ASSLRRRGSSSSGYT
>-|TRBV15
ATSRDGQSTGELF
>few|TRBV5-1
ASSWDRVQETQY
>-|TRBV7-9
ASSLDMFSFSEAF
>few|TRBV5-6
ASGHTSYNEQF
>-|TRBV10-2
ARTGTSGGCVSYNEQF
>-|TRBV5-6
ASRLREAAAGYT
>-|TRBV9
ASSPGTGRAEAF
>-|TRBV7-2
ASSFLRGGGDTQY
>-|TRBV19
ASSRDRAQGQPQH
>-|TRBV7-9
ASSHDRGNEQF
>few|TRBV9
ASSVDLRDEQY
>-|TRBV6-5
ASSLITGATDTQY
>-|TRBV19
ASSRGLYNEQF
>-|TRBV6-1
ASRTGTSTDTQY
>-|TRBV6-5
ASSYGRGLGYGYT